Each of the 3 T cell receptor beta chains below was sequenced from the same sample in a study of blood T cell repertoires in COVID-19. TCRdb's table, derived via immunoSEQ multiplex PCR, lists solely in-frame clones and lacks some. The sample records more than 250,000 clones, about 82% being singletons. The sequencing sample was made of peripheral blood. Source of these receptors: a woman aged 45 to 65 with acute or convalescent COVID-19.

The chain joins TRBV6-5 to TRBJ2-5, with D perhaps matching TRBD2 (5 bases). CDR3 length: 13 residues. V dropped 7 bases and J dropped 2 bases, with 11 bases sitting between them. Germline CDR1 is MNHEY and CDR2 is SVGAGI. The CDR3 reads CASTGVGQETQYF. CDR3 coding DNA: TGTGCCAGCACCGGGGTTGGGCAAGAGACCCAGTACTTC.

V gene TRBV6-6 combines with J gene TRBJ2-7; TRBD1 aligns across 8 bases. From germline, CDR1 is MNHNY and CDR2 SVGAGI (reference sequence). Trimming removed 8 bases from V and 4 bases from J; junction bases left unmatched: 10. The CDR3 runs 14 residues. The CDR3 region has the DNA TGTGCCAGCGGGCAGGACAGGGTCAGGTACGAGCAGTACTTC. It encodes CASGQDRVRYEQYF.

The chain uses TRBV29-1 and TRBJ2-2; 7 bases are shared with TRBD1. Germline CDR1 reads SQVTM; CDR2 reads ANQGSEA. This CDR3 has 15 residues. V shed 6 bases, J shed 3 bases, and the junction held 10 bases outside the gene matches. CDR3 in amino acids: CSVKLNRGDTGELFF. In DNA form, the CDR3 reads TGCAGCGTAAAATTAAACAGGGGTGACACCGGGGAGCTGTTTTTT.